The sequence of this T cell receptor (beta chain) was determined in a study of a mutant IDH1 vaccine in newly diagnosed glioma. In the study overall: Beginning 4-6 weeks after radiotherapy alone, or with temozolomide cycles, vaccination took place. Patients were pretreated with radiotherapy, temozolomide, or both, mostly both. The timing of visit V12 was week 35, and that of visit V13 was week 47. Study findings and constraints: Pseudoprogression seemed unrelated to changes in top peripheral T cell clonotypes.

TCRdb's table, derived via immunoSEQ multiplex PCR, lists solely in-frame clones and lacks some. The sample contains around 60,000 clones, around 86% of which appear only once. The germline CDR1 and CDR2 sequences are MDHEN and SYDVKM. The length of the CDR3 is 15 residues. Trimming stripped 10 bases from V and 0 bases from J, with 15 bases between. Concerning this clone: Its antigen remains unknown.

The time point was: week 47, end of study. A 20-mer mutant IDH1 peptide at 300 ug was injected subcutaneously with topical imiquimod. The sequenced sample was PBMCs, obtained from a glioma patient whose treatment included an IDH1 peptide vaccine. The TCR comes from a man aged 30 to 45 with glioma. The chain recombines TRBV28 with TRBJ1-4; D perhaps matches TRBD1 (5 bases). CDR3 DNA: TGTGCCACCGGGGGGTCTTCCGCAACTAATGAAAAACTGTTTTTT. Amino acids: CATGGSSATNEKLFF.